These T cell receptor beta chains were read from a single sample in a study of Graves' ophthalmopathy and Graves' hyperthyroidism. TCRdb redid the calling of the multiplex PCR reads with MiXCR, one entry per CDR3 protein. This sample carries 580,000 or so distinct CDR3 sequences, just under 40% of them seen once, and the ten largest clones take about 4%. Sequenced: peripheral blood or thyroid tissue (not recorded which). The receptors here all came from an adult man with Graves' hyperthyroidism. Both conserved end residues are part of each CDR3. The order of the fields is D gene, J gene, V gene, clone size, CDR3 DNA, CDR3 protein. A D gene is named only where the DNA matches it firmly. A clone size is listed for some rows: how often the clone was seen (once, few, many), or a class if it is expanded.

TRBD1,TRBJ1-5,TRBV19,many,TGTGCCAGTAGGCGGACAGGGATCGAGCCCCAGCATTTT,CASRRTGIEPQHF
TRBD1,TRBJ1-5,TRBV2,many,TGTGCCAGCAGTGACGGACAGGGCTATCAGCCCCAGCATTTT,CASSDGQGYQPQHF
-,TRBJ2-2,TRBV19,many,TGTGCCAGTAATAGGGTTAACACCGGGGAGCTGTTTTTT,CASNRVNTGELFF
-,TRBJ1-5,TRBV30,few,TGTGCCTGGAGTCGAGATAATAATCAGCCCCAGCATTTT,CAWSRDNNQPQHF
-,TRBJ2-5,TRBV7-2,-,TGTGCCAGCAGCTCACGGATGCGGGGTAGCACCGGAGAGACCCAGTACTTC,CASSSRMRGSTGETQYF
TRBD2,TRBJ2-5,TRBV10-3,-,TGTGCCAGCAGTGATGGTCTAGCGGGGGCAGAGACCCAGTACTTC,CASSDGLAGAETQYF
-,TRBJ2-7,TRBV25-1,-,TGTGCCAGCAATGGGGGCAGCTCCTACGAGCAGTACTTC,CASNGGSSYEQYF
TRBD1,TRBJ1-2,TRBV6-6,-,TGTGCCAGCAGCCTACTCGTGACAGGGGAAAGTTTTGGCTACACCTTC,CASSLLVTGESFGYTF
TRBD1,TRBJ1-2,TRBV7-8,-,TGTGCCAGCAGACCGGACAGGGGTGGCTATGGCTACACCTTC,CASRPDRGGYGYTF
TRBD1,TRBJ1-2,TRBV6-5,few,TGTGCCAGCAGTTCCGTTGGGACAGGGTTGGGCGGCTACACCTTC,CASSSVGTGLGGYTF
TRBD1,TRBJ2-6,TRBV24-1,-,TGTGCCACCAGTGTGCAGGGGGTTGGGGACAACGTCCTGACTTTC,CATSVQGVGDNVLTF
-,TRBJ2-7,TRBV29-1,many,TGCAGCGTTGAAGGGGACCCGGGGGTCGAGCAGTACTTC,CSVEGDPGVEQYF
-,TRBJ2-6,TRBV20-1,few,TGCAGTGCTGGGGATAGCTCTGGGGCCAACGTCCTGACTTTC,CSAGDSSGANVLTF
TRBD1,TRBJ2-7,TRBV7-2,once,TGTGCCAGCAGCCCCTGGACAGGGTGGGAGCAGTACTTC,CASSPWTGWEQYF
-,TRBJ2-5,TRBV12-3/TRBV12-4,-,TGTGCCAGCAGTAACGGGCCACGTCAGCCCCAGTACTTC,CASSNGPRQPQYF
-,TRBJ2-7,TRBV12-5,many,TGTGCTAGTGGTCCCTCAGGGGACTACGAGCAGTACTTC,CASGPSGDYEQYF
TRBD1,TRBJ1-1,TRBV7-3,many,TGTGCCAGCAGTCGGACAGGGCAAGGTGAAGCTTTCTTT,CASSRTGQGEAFF
-,TRBJ2-7,TRBV12-3/TRBV12-4,-,TGTGCCAGCAGTTTCGCAGCGGCGGCGAATGCGCAGTACTTC,CASSFAAAANAQYF
-,TRBJ1-5,TRBV2,-,TGTGCCAGCAGTGCTGCCCAAGTGGATCAGCCCCAGCATTTT,CASSAAQVDQPQHF
-,TRBJ2-5,TRBV2,-,TGTGCCAGCAGTTACGGTAGGGAACGCACTGAAGAGACCCAGTACTTC,CASSYGRERTEETQYF
-,TRBJ1-5,TRBV20-1,many,TGCAGTGCTAGTTCACAGCTGGCGGGTCAGCCCCAGCATTTT,CSASSQLAGQPQHF
TRBD2,TRBJ2-5,TRBV5-4,many,TGTGCCAGCAGCTTGACTAGCGGGAACCAAGAGACCCAGTACTTC,CASSLTSGNQETQYF
-,TRBJ2-7,TRBV24-1,-,TGTGCCACCAGCGCCTTGGCGGACAGCTCCTACGAGCAGTACTTC,CATSALADSSYEQYF
-,TRBJ2-5,TRBV29-1,-,TGCAGCTCCACGGGGGCGGCGGGGGAGACCCAGTACTTC,CSSTGAAGETQYF
TRBD1,TRBJ1-5,TRBV20-1,-,TGCAGTGCTATAAGACCGGGGCAGGGGGCGGATCAGCCCCAGCATTTT,CSAIRPGQGADQPQHF
-,TRBJ1-1,TRBV5-1,-,TGCGCCAGCAGCTTTTCCGGGAACACTAAAGCTTTCTTT,CASSFSGNTKAFF
TRBD1,TRBJ2-7,TRBV10-1,many,TGCGCCAGCAGTGAGTCGACAGGGTACGAGCAGTACTTC,CASSESTGYEQYF
TRBD2,TRBJ2-7,TRBV24-1,many,TGTGCCACCAGTGATGCTAGCGGGGGGTTTTACGAGCAGTACTTC,CATSDASGGFYEQYF
-,TRBJ1-2,TRBV2,many,TGTGCCAGCAGCCCCCTGATGGGCAGGGTTAACTATGGCTACACCTTC,CASSPLMGRVNYGYTF
-,TRBJ1-1,TRBV6-1,-,TGTGCCAGCAGTTACTCGGAATCGGCCGGCACTGAAGCTTTCTTT,CASSYSESAGTEAFF
-,TRBJ2-6,TRBV10-3,-,TGTGCCAGCAAATTAACAGGCTCTGGGGCCAACGTCCCGACTTTC,CASKLTGSGANVPTF
-,TRBJ2-7,TRBV10-3,-,TGTGCCATCGGTGAGAGACAGGAGGGGCAGTACTTC,CAIGERQEGQYF
-,TRBJ1-5,TRBV29-1,-,TGCAGCTCCCGGGCTTGGGCAGACCAGCATTTT,CSSRAWADQHF
-,TRBJ2-1,TRBV24-1,-,TGTGCCACCAGTGATTGGACTAAGCAGTTCTTC,CATSDWTKQFF
-,TRBJ1-1,TRBV12-3/TRBV12-4,-,TGTGCCAGCAGCCTCGGCAGGGAACGGGTTCAGGCTTTCTTT,CASSLGRERVQAFF
-,TRBJ1-1,TRBV2,many,TGTGCCAGCAGTGAAGTGAGGACTGAAGCTTTCTTT,CASSEVRTEAFF
-,TRBJ1-5,TRBV7-8,many,TGTGCCAGCAGCTTAGAACCAGTTCAGCCCCAGCATTTT,CASSLEPVQPQHF
-,TRBJ1-1,TRBV7-3,-,TGTGCCAGCAGCTTGACCGGGATCGGTGAAGCTTTCTTT,CASSLTGIGEAFF
TRBD1,TRBJ1-1,TRBV7-9,many,TGTGCCAGCAGTGGTTCGGGACAGCTGATCACTGAAGCTTTCTTT,CASSGSGQLITEAFF
-,TRBJ1-5,TRBV2,once,TGTGCCAGCAGTGAAGCGCTCGGGGATAGCAATCAGCCCCAGCATTTT,CASSEALGDSNQPQHF
TRBD2,TRBJ2-3,TRBV7-9,few,TGTGCCAGCAGCCTTTCCTCCTTAGCGGGGGGCACAGATACGCAGTATTTT,CASSLSSLAGGTDTQYF
TRBD2,TRBJ2-7,TRBV10-3,few,TGTGCCAGCAGTGGAGCCGGGACTAGCGGGAGTCACTACGAGCAGTACTTC,CASSGAGTSGSHYEQYF
TRBD1,TRBJ1-6,TRBV7-9,-,TGTGCCAGCAGCTTAGGGCAGGGGGACTATAATTCACCCCTCCACTTT,CASSLGQGDYNSPLHF
-,TRBJ1-6,TRBV7-9,-,TGTGCCAGCAGCTTAGCGGGAGGCGTCGATCAGCCCCACTTT,CASSLAGGVDQPHF
-,TRBJ2-5,TRBV20-1,-,TGCAGTGCTAACGGGCGGGATTACCAAGAGACCCAGTACTTC,CSANGRDYQETQYF
TRBD1,TRBJ1-4,TRBV6-5,-,TGTGCCAGCAGTTACTCGACAGGGGGACTTAATGAAAAACTGTTTTTT,CASSYSTGGLNEKLFF
TRBD1,TRBJ1-5,TRBV7-8,many,TGTGCCAGCAGCTTAGCGTCGTACAGGGGGCATCAGCCCCAGCATTTT,CASSLASYRGHQPQHF
-,TRBJ2-6,TRBV29-1,-,TGCAGCGTTGATTACGGGGCCAACGTCCTGACTTTC,CSVDYGANVLTF
TRBD1,TRBJ1-5,TRBV4-2,many,TGTGCCAGCAGCCAAGATAGCGGACAGGCTAGCAATCAGCCCCAGCATTTT,CASSQDSGQASNQPQHF
TRBD2,TRBJ2-1,TRBV2,-,TGTGCCACCAGCAATATTGGGACTAGCCGGCCTGAGCAGTTCTTC,CATSNIGTSRPEQFF
TRBD1,TRBJ1-2,TRBV19,-,TGTGCCAGTAGTATCGGGACAGCAAACTATGGCTACACCTTC,CASSIGTANYGYTF
-,TRBJ2-5,TRBV20-1,-,TGCAGTGCGCCCGTGCTCTACGGCGAGACCCAGTACTTC,CSAPVLYGETQYF
-,TRBJ1-6,TRBV7-9,-,TGTGCCAGCAGCTCGCACGACCTACAGGGCCCCAGTTCACCCCTCCACTTT,CASSSHDLQGPSSPLHF